This T cell receptor beta chain originates from a study of blood T cell repertoires in COVID-19. Assay used: immunoSEQ multiplex PCR; TCRdb lists only in-frame clones, some missing. The repertoire includes approximately 200,000 clones, about 81% of them detected once, and roughly 8.7% sits in the top ten. This CDR3 spans 15 amino acids. V dropped 3 bases and J dropped 5; count of bases not matched to a gene: 5. Germline assignment: CDR1 SGDLS and CDR2 YYNGEE. This clone was counted a single time. The origin of this receptor is a man aged 40-50 years who had recovered from COVID-19. Sequenced material: PBMCs or T cells enriched from blood (not recorded which). The chain links TRBV9 to TRBJ1-6; TRBD1 matches 7 bases. The CDR3 reads CASSERGLDNSPLHF. The CDR3, as DNA: TGTGCCAGCAGCGAGAGGGGGCTTGATAATTCACCCCTCCACTTT.